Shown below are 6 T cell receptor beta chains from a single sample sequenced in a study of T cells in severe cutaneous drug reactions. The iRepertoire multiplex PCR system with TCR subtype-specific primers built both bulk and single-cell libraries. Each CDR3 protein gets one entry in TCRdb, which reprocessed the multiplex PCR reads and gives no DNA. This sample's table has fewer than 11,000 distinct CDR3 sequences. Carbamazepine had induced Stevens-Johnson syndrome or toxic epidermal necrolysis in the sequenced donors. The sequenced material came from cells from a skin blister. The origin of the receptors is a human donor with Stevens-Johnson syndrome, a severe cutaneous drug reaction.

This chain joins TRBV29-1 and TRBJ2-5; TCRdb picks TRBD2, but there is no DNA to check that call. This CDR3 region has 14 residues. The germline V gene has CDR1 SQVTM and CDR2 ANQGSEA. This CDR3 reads CSVENAGGQETQYF.

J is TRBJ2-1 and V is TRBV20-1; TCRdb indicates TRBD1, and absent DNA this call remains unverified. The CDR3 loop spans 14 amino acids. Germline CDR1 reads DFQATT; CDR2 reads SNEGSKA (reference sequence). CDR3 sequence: CSARGLAALNEQFF.

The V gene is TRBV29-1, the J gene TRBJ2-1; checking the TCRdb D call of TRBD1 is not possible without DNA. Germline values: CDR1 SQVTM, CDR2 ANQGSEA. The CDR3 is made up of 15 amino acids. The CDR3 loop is CSVEGHQGTYNEQFF.

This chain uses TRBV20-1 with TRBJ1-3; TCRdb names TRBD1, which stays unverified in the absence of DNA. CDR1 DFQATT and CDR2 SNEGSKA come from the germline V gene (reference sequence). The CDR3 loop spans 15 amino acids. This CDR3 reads CSATGQRGSGNTIYF.

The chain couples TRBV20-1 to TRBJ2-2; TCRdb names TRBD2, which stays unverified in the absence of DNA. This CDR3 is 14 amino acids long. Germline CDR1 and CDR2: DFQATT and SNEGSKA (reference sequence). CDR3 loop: CSAPWLAGAGELFF.

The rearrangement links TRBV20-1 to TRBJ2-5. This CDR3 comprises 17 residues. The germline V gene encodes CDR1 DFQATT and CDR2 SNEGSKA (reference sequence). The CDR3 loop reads CSARLISHPNYQETQYF.